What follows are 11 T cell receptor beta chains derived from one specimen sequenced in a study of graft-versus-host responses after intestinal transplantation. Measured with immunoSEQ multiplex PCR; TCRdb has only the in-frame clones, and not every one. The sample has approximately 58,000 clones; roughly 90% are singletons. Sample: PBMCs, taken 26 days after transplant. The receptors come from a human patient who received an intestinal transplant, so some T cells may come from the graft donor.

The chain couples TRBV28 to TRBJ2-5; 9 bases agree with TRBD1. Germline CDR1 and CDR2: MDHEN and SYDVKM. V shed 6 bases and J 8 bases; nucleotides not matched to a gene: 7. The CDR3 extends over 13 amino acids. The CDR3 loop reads CASRDRGNLTQYF. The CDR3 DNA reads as TGTGCCAGCAGAGACAGGGGGAATTTAACCCAGTACTTC.

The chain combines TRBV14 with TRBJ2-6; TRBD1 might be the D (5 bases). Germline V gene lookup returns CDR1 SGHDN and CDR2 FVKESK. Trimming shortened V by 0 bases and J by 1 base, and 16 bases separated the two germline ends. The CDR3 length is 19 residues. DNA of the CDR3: TGTGCCAGCAGCCAAGATGGGGCAGTCGACCCTTCTGGGGCCAACGTCCTGACTTTC. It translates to CASSQDGAVDPSGANVLTF. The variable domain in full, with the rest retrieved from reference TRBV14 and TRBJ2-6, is EAGVTQFPSHSVIEKGQTVTLRCDPISGHDNLYWYRRVMGKEIKFLLHFVKESKQDESGMPNNRFLAERTGGTYSTLKVQPAELEDSGVYFCASSQDGAVDPSGANVLTFGAGSRLTVL.

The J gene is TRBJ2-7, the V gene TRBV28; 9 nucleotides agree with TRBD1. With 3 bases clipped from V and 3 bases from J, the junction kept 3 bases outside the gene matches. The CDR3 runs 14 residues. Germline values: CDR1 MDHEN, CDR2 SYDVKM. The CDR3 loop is CASSFPGQGYEQYF. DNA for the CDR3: TGTGCCAGCAGTTTCCCGGGACAGGGCTACGAGCAGTACTTC.

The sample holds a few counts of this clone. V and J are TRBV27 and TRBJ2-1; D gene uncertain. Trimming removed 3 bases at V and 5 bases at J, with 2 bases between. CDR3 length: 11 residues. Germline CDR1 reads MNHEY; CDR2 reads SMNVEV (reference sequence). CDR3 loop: CASSFNNEQFF. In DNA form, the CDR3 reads TGTGCCAGCAGTTTCAACAATGAGCAGTTCTTC.

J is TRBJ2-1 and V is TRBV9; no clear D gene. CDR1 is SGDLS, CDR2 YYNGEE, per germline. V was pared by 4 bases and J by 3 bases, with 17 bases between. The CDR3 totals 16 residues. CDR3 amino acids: CASSSETALYYNEQFF. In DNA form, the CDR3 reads TGTGCCAGCAGCTCCGAAACAGCCCTTTACTACAATGAGCAGTTCTTC.

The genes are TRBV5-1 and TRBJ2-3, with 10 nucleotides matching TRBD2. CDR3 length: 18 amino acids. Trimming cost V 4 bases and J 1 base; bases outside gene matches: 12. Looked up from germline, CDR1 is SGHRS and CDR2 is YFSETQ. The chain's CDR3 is CASSPGPSGSLGTDTQYF. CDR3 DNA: TGCGCCAGCAGCCCCGGTCCTAGCGGGAGTCTAGGCACAGATACGCAGTATTTT.

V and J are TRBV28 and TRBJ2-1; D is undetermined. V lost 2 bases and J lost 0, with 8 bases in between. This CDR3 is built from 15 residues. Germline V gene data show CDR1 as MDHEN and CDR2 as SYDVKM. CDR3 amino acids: CASSLTASSYNEQFF. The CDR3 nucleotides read TGTGCCAGCAGTTTAACTGCTAGCTCCTACAATGAGCAGTTCTTC.

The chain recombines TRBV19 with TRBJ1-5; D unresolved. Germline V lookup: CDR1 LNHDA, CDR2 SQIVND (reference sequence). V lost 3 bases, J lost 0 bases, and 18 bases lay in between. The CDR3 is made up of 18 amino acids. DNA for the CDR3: TGTGCCAGTAGTATGAGGGCAGGAGCCCTGTATAGCAATCAGCCCCAGCATTTT. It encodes CASSMRAGALYSNQPQHF.

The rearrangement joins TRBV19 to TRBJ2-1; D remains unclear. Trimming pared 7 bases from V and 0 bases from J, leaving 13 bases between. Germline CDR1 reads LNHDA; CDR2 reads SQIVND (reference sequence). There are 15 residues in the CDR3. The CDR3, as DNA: TGTGCCAGTAAGTCTAGAGGAGTCTCCTACAATGAGCAGTTCTTC. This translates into CASKSRGVSYNEQFF.

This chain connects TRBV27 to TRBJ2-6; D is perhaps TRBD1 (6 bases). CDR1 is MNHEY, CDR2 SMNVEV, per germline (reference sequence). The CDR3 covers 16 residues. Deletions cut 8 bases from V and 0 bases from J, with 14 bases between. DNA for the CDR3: TGTGCCAGCTCACAGGGCTCCCACTCTGGGGCCAACGTCCTGACTTTC. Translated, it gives CASSQGSHSGANVLTF.

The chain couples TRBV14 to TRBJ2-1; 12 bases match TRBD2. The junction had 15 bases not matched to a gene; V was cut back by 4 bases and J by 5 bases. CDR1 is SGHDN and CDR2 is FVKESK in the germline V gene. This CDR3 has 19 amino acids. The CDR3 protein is CASSPSWLAGGRLNNEQFF. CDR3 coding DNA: TGTGCCAGCAGCCCGTCGTGGCTAGCGGGAGGGCGCCTGAACAATGAGCAGTTCTTC. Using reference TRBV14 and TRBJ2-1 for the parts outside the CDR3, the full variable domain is EAGVTQFPSHSVIEKGQTVTLRCDPISGHDNLYWYRRVMGKEIKFLLHFVKESKQDESGMPNNRFLAERTGGTYSTLKVQPAELEDSGVYFCASSPSWLAGGRLNNEQFFGPGTRLTVL.